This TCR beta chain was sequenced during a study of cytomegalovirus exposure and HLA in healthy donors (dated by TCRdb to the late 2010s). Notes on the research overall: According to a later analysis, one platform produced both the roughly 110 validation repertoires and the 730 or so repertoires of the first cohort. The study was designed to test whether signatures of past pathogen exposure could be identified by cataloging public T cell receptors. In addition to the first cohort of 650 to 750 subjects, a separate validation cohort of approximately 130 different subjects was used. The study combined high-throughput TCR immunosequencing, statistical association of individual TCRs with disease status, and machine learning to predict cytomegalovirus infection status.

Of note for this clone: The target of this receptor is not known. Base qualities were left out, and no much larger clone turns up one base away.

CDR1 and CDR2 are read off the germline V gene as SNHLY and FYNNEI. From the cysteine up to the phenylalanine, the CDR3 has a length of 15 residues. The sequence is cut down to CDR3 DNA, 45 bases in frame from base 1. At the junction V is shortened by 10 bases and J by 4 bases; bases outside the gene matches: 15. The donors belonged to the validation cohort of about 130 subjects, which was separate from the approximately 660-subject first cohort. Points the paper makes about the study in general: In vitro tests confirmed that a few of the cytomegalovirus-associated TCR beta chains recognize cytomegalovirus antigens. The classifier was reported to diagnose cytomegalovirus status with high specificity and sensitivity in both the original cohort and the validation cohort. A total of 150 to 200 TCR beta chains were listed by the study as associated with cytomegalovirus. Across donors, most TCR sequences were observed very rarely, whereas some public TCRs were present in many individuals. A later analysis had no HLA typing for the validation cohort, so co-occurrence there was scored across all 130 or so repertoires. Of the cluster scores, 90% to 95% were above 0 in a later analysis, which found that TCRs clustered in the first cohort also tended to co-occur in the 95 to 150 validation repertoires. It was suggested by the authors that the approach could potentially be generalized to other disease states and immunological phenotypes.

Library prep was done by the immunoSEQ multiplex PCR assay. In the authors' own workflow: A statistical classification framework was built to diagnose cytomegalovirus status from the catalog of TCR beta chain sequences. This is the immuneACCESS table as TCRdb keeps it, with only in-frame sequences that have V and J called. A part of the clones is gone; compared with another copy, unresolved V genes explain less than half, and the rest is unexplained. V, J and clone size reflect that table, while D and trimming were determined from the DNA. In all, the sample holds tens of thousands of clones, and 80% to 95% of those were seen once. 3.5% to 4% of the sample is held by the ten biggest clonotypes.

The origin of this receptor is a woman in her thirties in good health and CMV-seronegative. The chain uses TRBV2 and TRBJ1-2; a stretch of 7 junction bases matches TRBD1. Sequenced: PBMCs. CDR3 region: CATRNPNGQAYGYTF. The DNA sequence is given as TGTGCCACCAGGAATCCGAATGGACAGGCCTATGGCTACACCTTC.